The 17 T cell receptor beta chains presented below share a single source sample, sequenced in a study of blood T cell repertoires in COVID-19. The assay was immunoSEQ multiplex PCR, and TCRdb's table has in-frame clones only and misses some. Here the sample spans 150,000 to 200,000 clones, about nine tenths being singletons. Material for sequencing was peripheral blood. The receptors stem from a man aged 45-65 years with acute or convalescent COVID-19.

The chain joins TRBV29-1 to TRBJ2-3, with 9 bases fitting TRBD1. After removal of 6 bases from V and 4 bases from J, the junction contained 11 bases not matched to a gene. The germline V gene has CDR1 SQVTM and CDR2 ANQGSEA. This CDR3 spans 15 amino acids. The chain's CDR3 is CSVERTGGASDTQYF. In DNA, the CDR3 is TGCAGCGTCGAGAGAACAGGGGGCGCGTCAGATACGCAGTATTTT.

The J gene is TRBJ2-1, the V gene TRBV5-1, with D maybe TRBD1 (6 bases). Germline V gene sequence: CDR1 SGHRS, CDR2 YFSETQ. V was clipped by 2 bases and J by 7 bases, with 10 bases between them. The CDR3 has 13 amino acids. The CDR3 DNA sequence: TGCGCCAGCAGCTTTACGCAGGGGAATGAGCAGTTCTTC. Translating it yields CASSFTQGNEQFF.

The DNA of the CDR3 is TGTGCCAGCAGTGACCCGACAGGGTCGGTCGGGGAGCTGTTTTTT. Translated, it gives CASSDPTGSVGELFF. The J gene is TRBJ2-2, the V gene TRBV25-1; 7 bases fit TRBD1. Germline-derived CDR1 and CDR2 are MGHDK and SYGVNS. V shed 3 bases and J 7 bases; nucleotides not matched to a gene: 8. CDR3 size: 15 residues. Looking up the rest from reference TRBV25-1 and TRBJ2-2 gives the full variable domain: EADIYQTPRYLVIGTGKKITLECSQTMGHDKMYWYQQDPGMELHLIHYSYGVNSTEKGDLSSESTVSRIRTEHFPLTLESARPSHTSQYLCASSDPTGSVGELFFGEGSRLTVL.

The CDR3 sequence is CASSLIFRGRETQYF. CDR3 nucleotides: TGCGCCAGCAGTCTTATTTTCAGGGGGCGGGAGACCCAGTACTTC. The V call is TRBV5-1, the J call TRBJ2-5, with 8 nucleotides matching TRBD1. Losses at the gene ends were 5 bases for V and 5 bases for J; bases not matched to a gene: 11. Germline-derived CDR1 and CDR2 are SGHRS and YFSETQ. The CDR3 runs to 15 residues.

This chain links TRBV7-8 with TRBJ1-1, with 8 nucleotides matching TRBD1. V trimming: 4 bases; J trimming: 4 bases; junction bases outside the gene matches: 2. The germline gives CDR1 SGHVS, CDR2 FQNEAQ. The CDR3 runs 13 residues. The CDR3 here is CASSWTGSTEAFF. CDR3 coding DNA: TGTGCCAGCAGCTGGACAGGGAGCACTGAAGCTTTCTTT.

This chain links TRBV6-5 with TRBJ1-1, with TRBD1 identical over 9 bases. CDR1 is MNHEY and CDR2 is SVGAGI in the germline V gene. The J segment lost 2 bases and the V segment lost 2 bases, leaving 6 bases of the junction unmatched. The CDR3 is made up of 16 amino acids. The CDR3, as DNA: TGTGCCAGCAGTTACGGGACAGGGTTGTCTAACACTGAAGCTTTCTTT. Amino acid sequence: CASSYGTGLSNTEAFF.

This clone has just a few counts. The V call is TRBV15, the J call TRBJ2-7; 8 bases map to TRBD1. This CDR3 is 13 amino acids long. Germline values: CDR1 LNHNV, CDR2 YYDKDF (reference sequence). J was trimmed by 7 bases and V by 0 bases; bases with no gene match: 2. The chain's CDR3 is CATSRDRDREQYV. As DNA, the CDR3 is TGTGCCACCAGCAGAGACAGGGACAGGGAGCAGTACGTC.

This chain connects TRBV27 to TRBJ1-5, with a tentative D call TRBD1 (6 bases). V lost 4 bases, J lost 4 bases, and 17 bases lay in between. CDR1 and CDR2 (germline): MNHEY, SMNVEV (reference sequence). The CDR3 is 16 residues long. CDR3 residues: CASSSQGGGRNQPQHF. In DNA form, the CDR3 reads TGTGCCAGCAGTTCCCAAGGGGGGGGGCGAAATCAGCCCCAGCATTTT.

This rearrangement joins TRBV15 to TRBJ1-2, with 9 positions matching TRBD1. Losses at the gene ends were 3 bases for V and 2 bases for J; bases not matched to a gene: 4. The CDR3 is made up of 15 amino acids. CDR1 and CDR2 from the germline V gene are LNHNV and YYDKDF (reference sequence). This CDR3 reads CATSRRDRENYGYTF. The CDR3 region has the DNA TGTGCCACCAGCAGGAGGGACAGGGAAAACTATGGCTACACCTTC. The full variable domain, its missing parts supplied by reference TRBV15 and TRBJ1-2, is DAMVIQNPRYQVTQFGKPVTLSCSQTLNHNVMYWYQQKSSQAPKLLFHYYDKDFNNEADTPDNFQSRRPNTSFCFLDIRSPGLGDTAMYLCATSRRDRENYGYTFGSGTRLTVV.

The chain carries TRBV7-2 and TRBJ1-6, with D unclear. From germline, CDR1 is SGHTA and CDR2 FQGNSA. The CDR3 totals 12 residues. The ends were cut back, 5 bases at V and 8 bases at J, with 7 bases in the middle. The CDR3: CASSPSDSPLHF. In DNA, the CDR3 is TGTGCCAGCAGCCCTTCGGATTCACCCCTCCACTTT. The whole variable domain, filled in from reference TRBV7-2 and TRBJ1-6, reads GAGVSQSPSNKVTEKGKDVELRCDPISGHTALYWYRQSLGQGLEFLIYFQGNSAPDKSGLPSDRFSAERTGGSVSTLTIQRTQQEDSAVYLCASSPSDSPLHFGNGTRLTVT.

The V and J genes are TRBV7-8 and TRBJ1-1; the D is unclear. The CDR3 is 14 residues long. The germline gives CDR1 SGHVS, CDR2 FQNEAQ. V was cut by 5 bases and J by 0 bases, with 10 bases left in between. CDR3 sequence (DNA): TGTGCCAGCAGCCACTCAGGAATGAACACTGAAGCTTTCTTT. This encodes CASSHSGMNTEAFF.

This clone was counted a single time. V and J are TRBV2 and TRBJ1-5; 9 positions agree with TRBD1. Germline-derived CDR1 and CDR2 are SNHLY and FYNNEI. The ends lost 8 bases at V and 0 bases at J; junction bases unmatched: 8. The CDR3 extends over 16 amino acids. The CDR3: CASHRDRAYSNQPQHF. The CDR3 region has the DNA TGTGCCAGCCACAGGGACAGGGCCTATAGCAATCAGCCCCAGCATTTT.

The rearrangement links TRBV19 to TRBJ2-1, with D maybe TRBD1 (5 bases). The CDR3 sequence is 14 residues long. Trimming took 2 bases from V and 5 from J, leaving 10 bases between them. The germline CDR1 and CDR2 sequences are LNHDA and SQIVND (reference sequence). The CDR3: CASSIPRANNEQFF. The CDR3 nucleotides are TGTGCCAGTAGTATACCCAGGGCAAACAATGAGCAGTTCTTC.

The rearrangement uses TRBV19 and TRBJ2-4; the match to TRBD1 covers 9 bases. The V and J ends lost 5 bases and 0 bases, in that order; junction bases with no gene match: 2. This CDR3 is 15 amino acids long. Germline CDR1 and CDR2: LNHDA and SQIVND (reference sequence). In DNA form, the CDR3 reads TGTGCCAGTAGTGAGACAGGGGGAGCCAAAAACATTCAGTACTTC. Translation: CASSETGGAKNIQYF. Looking up the rest from reference TRBV19 and TRBJ2-4 gives the full variable domain: DGGITQSPKYLFRKEGQNVTLSCEQNLNHDAMYWYRQDPGQGLRLIYYSQIVNDFQKGDIAEGYSVSREKKESFPLTVTSAQKNPTAFYLCASSETGGAKNIQYFGAGTRLSVL.

V and J are TRBV9 and TRBJ2-1; weak D call: TRBD2 (6 bases). The V end was cut by 3 bases, the J end by 6 bases, with 13 bases between. Germline V CDR1 and CDR2: SGDLS, YYNGEE. CDR3 length equals 14 residues. CDR3: CASSGRDSINEQFF. In DNA form, the CDR3 reads TGTGCCAGCAGCGGCCGGGACTCCATCAATGAGCAGTTCTTC. Combining the CDR3 with reference TRBV9 and TRBJ2-1 gives the whole variable domain DSGVTQTPKHLITATGQRVTLRCSPRSGDLSVYWYQQSLDQGLQFLIQYYNGEERAKGNILERFSAQQFPDLHSELNLSSLELGDSALYFCASSGRDSINEQFFGPGTRLTVL.

This clone was detected once. Here the CDR3 reads CASRRLAGSQYF. Here the CDR3 DNA reads TGTGCCAGCAGGCGACTAGCGGGGTCGCAGTATTTT. The gene calls are TRBV2 and TRBJ2-3, with TRBD2 matching 11 bases. Germline V gene data show CDR1 as SNHLY and CDR2 as FYNNEI. The CDR3 covers 12 residues. The trim removed 6 bases at V and 10 bases at J, leaving 3 bases unmatched.

The chain joins TRBV3-1 (or the pseudogene TRBV3-2) to TRBJ2-7, with 9 positions matching TRBD1. CDR1 and CDR2 from the germline V gene are LGHDT and YNNKEL (reference sequence). The CDR3 runs to 15 residues. The J segment lost 4 bases and the V segment lost 5 bases, leaving 9 bases of the junction unmatched. The CDR3 here is CASSARDREGYEQYF. DNA for the CDR3: TGTGCCAGCAGCGCCCGGGACAGGGAGGGTTACGAGCAGTACTTC.